The next 20 T cell receptor beta chains were all read from a single sample in a study of blood T cells in healthy people across ages. The authors ran a second PCR of about 6 to 11 cycles using a sample-barcoded 5' primer and a J-beta primer mix. One entry per CDR3 protein, called by TCRdb with MiXCR from the 5' RACE reads. The repertoire holds 500,000 to 600,000 distinct CDR3 sequences, 27% seen once, with about a fifth in the top ten. Sequenced input: blood. The receptors shown here come from an older woman in good health.

This clonotype turned up a few times. The V and J genes are TRBV7-3 and TRBJ1-1; D remains ambiguous. Trimming removed 2 bases at V and 3 bases at J, with 16 bases between. This CDR3 has 16 residues. Germline-derived CDR1 and CDR2 are SGHTA and FQGTGA. The CDR3 DNA follows: TGTGCCAGCAGCTTATCCCCTCCCCCTCAGGACACTGAAGCTTTCTTT. Its protein is CASSLSPPPQDTEAFF.

The chain combines TRBV20-1 with TRBJ2-5; 12 nucleotides line up with TRBD2. The end of the DNA is better explained by TRBJ2-1, so the J call may be wrong. Germline V CDR1 and CDR2: DFQATT, SNEGSKA (reference sequence). The CDR3 runs 15 residues. CDR3 sequence (DNA): TGCAGTGCTAGGAAACCTAGCGGGGGGGCAGCTGAGCAGTTCTTC. Amino acids: CSARKPSGGAAEQFF.

The J gene is TRBJ2-7, the V gene TRBV6-1, with 11 nucleotides matching TRBD2. After removal of 5 bases from V and 3 bases from J, the junction contained 3 bases not matched to a gene. Germline V lookup: CDR1 MNHNS, CDR2 SASEGT. The CDR3 contains 14 residues. Here the CDR3 reads CASSNSGGDYEQYF. The DNA for the CDR3 is TGTGCCAGCAGTAATAGCGGGGGGGACTACGAGCAGTACTTC.

This clonotype was detected only a few times. V usage is TRBV5-1 and J usage is TRBJ2-2, with D perhaps being TRBD1 or TRBD2 (5 bases each). Germline assignment: CDR1 SGHRS and CDR2 YFSETQ. The CDR3 is 15 residues long. Trimming stripped 2 bases from V and 1 base from J, with 9 bases between. The CDR3 protein is CASSLGTENTGELFF. The DNA for the CDR3 is TGCGCCAGCAGCTTAGGGACCGAGAACACCGGGGAGCTGTTTTTT.

The V and J genes are TRBV7-9 and TRBJ1-2, with D maybe TRBD1 (6 bases). CDR1 and CDR2 from the germline V gene are SEHNR and FQNEAQ (reference sequence). V lost 5 bases and J 6 bases, leaving 16 bases between the germline ends. The CDR3 is made up of 14 amino acids. CDR3 region: CASSKNREGDGYTF. In nucleotides, the CDR3 is TGTGCCAGCAGCAAAAACAGGGAGGGGGATGGCTACACCTTC.

The J gene is TRBJ2-3, the V gene TRBV20-1, with a tentative D call TRBD1 (6 bases). Germline CDR1 DFQATT, CDR2 SNEGSKA (reference sequence). CDR3 length: 14 residues. The ends were cut back, 6 bases at V and 7 bases at J, with 20 bases in the middle. The CDR3 protein is CSAQGGRSVYTQYF. The CDR3 DNA reads as TGCAGTGCCCAAGGGGGTAGATCAGTGTATACGCAGTATTTT.

The chain employs TRBV6-5 and TRBJ2-4; tentatively, D is TRBD1 or TRBD2 (5 bases each). CDR3 size: 13 residues. The V end lost 2 bases, the J end lost 5 bases, and 7 bases lay between the germline ends. Germline loops: CDR1 MNHEY, CDR2 SVGAGI. The DNA for the CDR3 is TGTGCCAGCAGTTACAGGGACGAAAACATTCAGTACTTC. This sequence encodes CASSYRDENIQYF.

J is TRBJ2-7 and V is TRBV29-1; possibly TRBD2 for D (6 bases). From germline, CDR1 is SQVTM and CDR2 ANQGSEA. The CDR3 contains 13 residues. V was cut by 4 bases and J by 3 bases, with 13 bases left in between. CDR3 sequence (DNA): TGCAGCGTTGGGAGGGGATCCGGCTACGAGCAGTACTTC. Its translation is CSVGRGSGYEQYF.

The chain is built from TRBV9 and TRBJ2-1; D uncertain. Per the germline V gene, CDR1 is SGDLS and CDR2 is YYNGEE. This CDR3 is built from 14 residues. The V and J ends lost 0 bases and 6 bases respectively, with 10 bases between them. DNA for the CDR3: TGTGCCAGCAGCGTAGATTTGCGCCTCAATGAGCAGTTCTTC. Amino acids: CASSVDLRLNEQFF.

This clonotype was seen only a few times. The V and J genes are TRBV9 and TRBJ1-5; weak D call: TRBD1 (5 bases). The CDR3 extends over 17 amino acids. Per the germline V gene, CDR1 is SGDLS and CDR2 is YYNGEE. V gave up 4 bases and J gave up 0 bases, with 17 bases separating them. The CDR3 sequence: CASSLGENRYSNQPQHF. The CDR3 bases are TGTGCCAGCAGCTTAGGGGAGAACAGGTATAGCAATCAGCCCCAGCATTTT.

There are a few counts of this clonotype. The V gene is TRBV7-2, the J gene TRBJ2-5; D might be TRBD2 (5 bases). Germline CDR1 reads SGHTA; CDR2 reads FQGNSA. Trimming removed 5 bases at V and 1 base at J, with 14 bases between. This CDR3 has 15 amino acids. For the CDR3, the DNA is TGTGCCAGCAGCCCCAGGCCCGGGGTCCAAGAGACCCAGTACTTC. It is translated as CASSPRPGVQETQYF.

The V call is TRBV20-1, the J call TRBJ1-4; the match to TRBD1 covers 9 bases. This CDR3 contains 12 residues. CDR1 and CDR2 from the germline V gene are DFQATT and SNEGSKA (reference sequence). The CDR3 DNA reads TGCAGCGTGGACAGGGGAAATGAAAAACTGTTTTTT. Its protein product is CSVDRGNEKLFF.

This clonotype was seen more than once but under ten times. The J gene is TRBJ2-2, the V gene TRBV5-1, with D maybe TRBD1 (6 bases). V was clipped by 2 bases and J by 7 bases, with 12 bases between them. Germline V gene lookup returns CDR1 SGHRS and CDR2 YFSETQ. This CDR3 region has 14 residues. The CDR3 here is CASSLSQGIGELFF. DNA for the CDR3: TGCGCCAGCAGCTTATCACAGGGCATCGGGGAGCTGTTTTTT.

This clonotype was seen at least ten times. CDR3 in amino acids: CAACSGDSYNEQFF. The CDR3 DNA reads TGTGCCGCCTGTAGCGGGGACTCCTACAATGAGCAGTTCTTC. This chain joins TRBV10-3 and TRBJ2-1, with 8 positions matching TRBD2. The CDR3 sequence is 14 residues long. CDR1 and CDR2 (germline): ENHRY, SYGVKD. V gave up 11 bases and J gave up 0 bases; unmatched junction bases: 6.

This clonotype was observed a handful of times. The chain uses TRBV7-9 and TRBJ1-5; perhaps TRBD1 as D (5 bases). There are 16 residues in the CDR3. CDR1 SEHNR and CDR2 FQNEAQ come from the germline V gene (reference sequence). V was clipped by 1 base and J by 6 bases, with 16 bases between them. CDR3 sequence reads: CASSLEGGEPGQPQHF. The CDR3 region has the DNA TGTGCCAGCAGCTTAGAGGGAGGGGAACCCGGTCAGCCCCAGCATTTT. Based on the CDR3 plus reference TRBV7-9 and TRBJ1-5, the full variable domain is DTGVSQNPRHKITKRGQNVTFRCDPISEHNRLYWYRQTLGQGPEFLTYFQNEAQLEKSRLLSDRFSAERPKGSFSTLEIQRTEQGDSAMYLCASSLEGGEPGQPQHFGDGTRLSIL.

This clonotype came up a few times. The gene calls are TRBV12-3 or TRBV12-4 and TRBJ2-1; D ambiguous. Trimming took off 6 bases at V and 2 bases at J, with 5 bases between the two ends. This CDR3 region has 12 residues. CDR3: CASSKTYNEQFF. CDR3 in DNA: TGTGCCAGCAGCAAAACCTACAATGAGCAGTTCTTC.

This chain connects TRBV9 to TRBJ1-1; a possible D gene is TRBD1 (6 bases). This CDR3 is built from 14 residues. In germline, CDR1 is SGDLS, CDR2 YYNGEE. V gave up 3 bases and J gave up 0 bases, with 9 bases separating them. The CDR3 DNA reads TGTGCCAGCAGCGGGGGACATTTGAACACTGAAGCTTTCTTT. Its protein is CASSGGHLNTEAFF.

The gene calls are TRBV20-1 and TRBJ2-1; no firm D call. The V end lost 5 bases, the J end lost 4 bases, and 18 bases lay between the germline ends. This CDR3 comprises 15 residues. The germline V gene has CDR1 DFQATT and CDR2 SNEGSKA (reference sequence). The chain's CDR3 is CSAVSRLVSYNEQFF. DNA of the CDR3: TGCAGTGCTGTAAGCAGGTTGGTTTCTTACAATGAGCAGTTCTTC.

This clonotype came up many times. V is TRBV20-1 and J is TRBJ2-5, with D hard to call. V lost 1 base and J 5 bases, leaving 20 bases between the germline ends. CDR3 length: 16 residues. Germline V gene sequence: CDR1 DFQATT, CDR2 SNEGSKA (reference sequence). The CDR3 DNA is TGCAGTGCTAGAGCTGGGTCTCGGGCCCGTACTGAGACCCAGTACTTC. Amino acids: CSARAGSRARTETQYF.

This clonotype has just a few counts. This rearrangement joins TRBV12-3 or TRBV12-4 to TRBJ2-1; 8 bases are a match to TRBD1. CDR3 length: 16 residues. With 0 bases clipped from V and 7 bases from J, the junction kept 8 bases outside the gene matches. In nucleotides, the CDR3 is TGTGCCAGCAGTTTAGCTGCAGGGGGCTCAAGGAATGAGCAGTTCTTC. Translating it yields CASSLAAGGSRNEQFF.